A selection of T cell receptor beta chains follows, all from one sample in a study of brain T cells in children with intractable seizures. The table came from immunoSEQ multiplex PCR; TCRdb's copy has only in-frame clones and leaves some out. Among about 340,000 clones listed, about 93% were seen once. This specimen consisted of peripheral blood, obtained 5 to 6 months after surgery. The receptors stem from a boy under three years old with tuberous sclerosis and intractable seizures. Both conserved end residues are part of each CDR3. The D gene is left open where the match is weak. Size is stated for part of the rows, as once, few or many counts, or as a class when the clone is expanded.

CDR3 DNA,CDR3 protein,D gene,V gene,J gene,clone size
TGTGCCAGCAGCCCCCCACCGGGACAGGAATCTACGAAGCAGTACTTC,CASSPPPGQESTKQYF,TRBD1,TRBV7-6,TRBJ2-5,NA
TGTGCCAGCAGTGACTGGCGGCAAAACATTCAGTACTTC,CASSDWRQNIQYF,NA,TRBV25-1,TRBJ2-4,NA
TGTGCCAGCAGCGTCGGAGCGGGAAGCACAGATACGCAGTATTTT,CASSVGAGSTDTQYF,TRBD2,TRBV9,TRBJ2-3,once
TGTGCCAGCAGCTTAAGTTCGCCGGCCCCAGATACGCAGTATTTT,CASSLSSPAPDTQYF,NA,TRBV11-3,TRBJ2-3,NA
TGTGCCAGCAGCTTGATCCCCCCCGCTAGCGGGTCCTACAATGAGCAGTTCTTC,CASSLIPPASGSYNEQFF,TRBD2,TRBV5-6,TRBJ2-1,NA
TGCGCCAGCAGCCAAGATCTTGGAATCGAGACCCAGTACTTC,CASSQDLGIETQYF,NA,TRBV4-1,TRBJ2-5,NA
TGCAGCGATTACAGGGACGGGAATGAGCAGTTCTTC,CSDYRDGNEQFF,NA,TRBV29-1,TRBJ2-1,NA
TGTGCCAGCAGTGAAGAGACAGAAGCCGAGCAGTACTTC,CASSEETEAEQYF,NA,TRBV25-1,TRBJ2-7,NA
TGTGCCATCAGGCCTACTGGAAACACCATATATTTT,CAIRPTGNTIYF,NA,TRBV10-3,TRBJ1-3,NA
TGTGCCAGCAGTGAATCTCAGGGGTTCAATCAGCCCCAGCATTTT,CASSESQGFNQPQHF,NA,TRBV6-1,TRBJ1-5,NA
TGTGCCAGCAGCTTGTCCAGCGGGGGTGGAGATACGCAGTATTTT,CASSLSSGGGDTQYF,TRBD2,TRBV5-4,TRBJ2-3,NA
TGTGCCAGCAGCTTAGGGGCCGGGACAGGGAACACTGAAGCTTTCTTT,CASSLGAGTGNTEAFF,TRBD1,TRBV7-9,TRBJ1-1,NA
TGTGCCACCAGCAGAGATCAACCCAGCGACAATGAGCAGTTCTTC,CATSRDQPSDNEQFF,NA,TRBV15,TRBJ2-1,NA
TGTGCCAGCAGCTTGGGACGGGGGTTCACTGAAGCTTTCTTT,CASSLGRGFTEAFF,NA,TRBV5-6,TRBJ1-1,NA
TGTGCCAGCGGCTATGGCTACACCTTC,CASGYGYTF,NA,TRBV28,TRBJ1-2,NA
TGTGCCAGCATGCGATCCCAAGGGGGGTATGAAGCTTTCTTT,CASMRSQGGYEAFF,NA,TRBV6-5,TRBJ1-1,NA
TGTGCCAGCAGCCCCTCCTGGGGGAATGAGCAGTTCTTC,CASSPSWGNEQFF,NA,TRBV7-3,TRBJ2-1,NA
TGTGCCAGCAGTTACGACCGCGCCTACGAGCAGTACTTC,CASSYDRAYEQYF,NA,TRBV6-5,TRBJ2-7,once
TGTGCCCGTAACAGGCGGAGCCGGGCCAAAAACATTCAGTACTTC,CARNRRSRAKNIQYF,NA,TRBV6-5,TRBJ2-4,NA
TGTGCCAGCAGTTTATCGGAGCGGGAGGGCCTCAACGAGCAGTACTTC,CASSLSEREGLNEQYF,TRBD2,TRBV27,TRBJ2-7,NA
TGTGCCAGCAGCACGAGACTAGCGGGTCAAAGCACAGATACGCAGTATTTT,CASSTRLAGQSTDTQYF,TRBD2,TRBV5-5,TRBJ2-3,NA
TGTGCCAGCAGTTCGACGGGGGGGAACACTGAAGCTTTCTTT,CASSSTGGNTEAFF,NA,TRBV6-5,TRBJ1-1,NA
TGTGCCTGGAGTGTATTTGTTAGGGGGGACACTGAAGCTTTCTTT,CAWSVFVRGDTEAFF,NA,TRBV30,TRBJ1-1,NA
TGTGCCTGGAGTGTAACAGGGGCTAGCGGGTCCCGCACAGATACGCAGTATTTT,CAWSVTGASGSRTDTQYF,NA,TRBV30,TRBJ2-3,NA
TGTGCCAGCAGACAGATGTTGGGAGATACGCAGTATTTT,CASRQMLGDTQYF,NA,TRBV5-4,TRBJ2-3,NA
TGTGCCAGCAGGGGGGGTAGGGAGCAGTTCTTC,CASRGGREQFF,NA,TRBV2,TRBJ2-1,NA
TGTGCCAGCAGCTTGGAGCAGAACACTGAAGCTTTCTTT,CASSLEQNTEAFF,NA,TRBV5-8,TRBJ1-1,NA
TGTGCTCGGACAGAGAAAGGTGAGCAGTACTTC,CARTEKGEQYF,NA,TRBV24-1,TRBJ2-7,NA
TGTGCCAGCAGCTTTGTGCGATCTGGGGGGTCTGGAAACACCATATATTTT,CASSFVRSGGSGNTIYF,NA,TRBV5-5,TRBJ1-3,NA
TGTGCCCCATCCGTCCGGGGTCGACATCTTCTCTACCATTTT,CAPSVRGRHLLYHF,NA,TRBV5-3,TRBJ1-5,once
TGTGCCAGCAGGGCCGGAGGGCTCAATCAGCCCCAGCATTTT,CASRAGGLNQPQHF,NA,TRBV6-5,TRBJ1-5,NA
TGCGCCAGCAGCTTTTCAGGAAGCTCCTACGAGCAGTACTTC,CASSFSGSSYEQYF,NA,TRBV5-1,TRBJ2-7,NA
TGTGCCAGCATCGACAGGGGCACGAACACTGAAGCTTTCTTT,CASIDRGTNTEAFF,TRBD1,TRBV5-4,TRBJ1-1,NA
TGTGCCAGCAGCCAAATAATGGGGAGCTCCTACGAGCAGTACTTC,CASSQIMGSSYEQYF,NA,TRBV14,TRBJ2-7,NA
TGTGCCAGCAGCCCGCCGGGAGATCTCGAGCAGTACTTC,CASSPPGDLEQYF,NA,TRBV7-3,TRBJ2-7,NA
TGTGCCAGCAGCCTAGGACAGGCGATACGGCCCCAGCATTTT,CASSLGQAIRPQHF,TRBD1,TRBV7-2,TRBJ1-5,NA
TGTGCCAGCAGTTACTCGAGCGGGGGCTCCTACAATGAGCAGTTCTTC,CASSYSSGGSYNEQFF,TRBD2,TRBV6-5,TRBJ2-1,once
TGTGCCACCCAGCTTAGGGGGTACACTGAAGCTTTCTTT,CATQLRGYTEAFF,NA,TRBV7-8,TRBJ1-1,NA